Included here is one T cell receptor (beta chain) sequence, with context. Its specificity is not known. A read error may explain this, as a much larger clone is one base away. Given the absence of the conserved phenylalanine or tryptophan at the CDR3 end, a read error is likely. The data derive from a study of read filtering for tumor transcriptome and immune sequencing. Molecular barcoded adaptors covering alpha/delta and beta/gamma chains were used on 400 ng RNA. TCRdb called the reads again in MiXCR, with one record for every CDR3 protein. The data contain some 46,000 distinct CDR3 sequences, around 21% of them singletons. Study-wide points: The CD138-negative fraction was mixed bone marrow immune cells, not pure T cells. Dropping single-read clonotypes raised IR-seq and RNA-seq shared-clonotype correlation.

The CDR3 consists of 18 residues. With 4 bases clipped from V and 0 bases from J, the junction kept 8 bases outside the gene matches. CDR1 is LNHDA and CDR2 is SQIVND in the germline V gene (reference sequence). The chain couples TRBV19 to TRBJ2-6; 8 bases align to TRBD1. This clonotype was sampled from a donor at least 40 years old with multiple myeloma. Sequenced material: a population of CD138-negative cells sorted from bone marrow. CDR3 coding DNA: TGTGCCAGTAGTACCCTGACAGGGGTAAGCTCTGGGGCCAACGTCCTGACTCTC. It encodes CASSTLTGVSSGANVLTL.